Below, 27 T cell receptor beta chains from the same sample are listed, as sequenced in a study of T cell repertoires in cytomegalovirus infection. From the reads, TCRdb called clonotypes with MiXCR, one entry per CDR3 protein. The sample has hundreds of thousands of distinct CDR3 sequences, 33% seen once. No antigen has been assigned to these receptors. This specimen was cultured PBMCs, taken from culture after CMV antigen stimulation. Receptors were obtained from a human donor in good health (CMV status not recorded). Some clones in this sample may be carry-over from other donors' samples.

V gene TRBV28 combines with J gene TRBJ2-6; D is ambiguous. V gave up 6 bases and J gave up 2 bases, with 11 bases separating them. CDR3 length equals 15 residues. The germline V gene encodes CDR1 MDHEN and CDR2 SYDVKM. CDR3 amino acids: CASRLPLPGANVLTF. CDR3 in DNA: TGTGCCAGCAGGCTCCCTTTACCTGGGGCCAACGTCCTGACTTTC.

With respect to this clonotype: This could be a read error, since a much larger clone is one nucleotide away. The V gene is TRBV7-8, the J gene TRBJ2-3; 9 bases map to TRBD2. The V and J ends lost 4 bases and 5 bases, in that order; junction bases with no gene match: 10. Germline V gene lookup returns CDR1 SGHVS and CDR2 FQNEAQ. The CDR3 consists of 16 residues. CDR3 region: CASSSRASGAGDTQYF. The CDR3 bases are TGTGCCAGCAGCTCCAGGGCTAGCGGGGCGGGAGATACGCAGTATTTT. The full variable domain, with the rest looked up from reference TRBV7-8 and TRBJ2-3, is GAGVSQSPRYKVAKRGQDVALRCDPISGHVSLFWYQQALGQGPEFLTYFQNEAQLDKSGLPSDRFFAERPEGSVSTLKIQRTQQEDSAVYLCASSSRASGAGDTQYFGPGTRLTVL.

The chain couples TRBV6-1 to TRBJ2-3; no clear D gene. V lost 6 bases to trimming and J lost 6 bases, with 7 bases between them. Germline V gene sequence: CDR1 MNHNS, CDR2 SASEGT. The CDR3 is 11 amino acids. The CDR3 region has the DNA TGTGCCAGCAGAATGGTGGATACGCAGTATTTT. It codes for CASRMVDTQYF.

This chain connects TRBV14 to TRBJ2-5; 8 positions agree with TRBD2. The germline V gene has CDR1 SGHDN and CDR2 FVKESK. The CDR3 is 20 amino acids. The V and J ends lost 1 base and 4 bases, in that order; junction bases with no gene match: 20. The DNA of the CDR3 is TGTGCCAGCAGCCAAGGCGGAAGGCCTGGGACTAGGACTTGGGGAGAGACCCAGTACTTC. It yields the protein CASSQGGRPGTRTWGETQYF.

In this sample, this clonotype turned up a few times. The V and J genes are TRBV4-3 and TRBJ2-5, with D possibly being TRBD2 (6 bases). This CDR3 spans 15 amino acids. Between the trimmed V and J ends, which lost 1 base and 0 bases, there was a span of 9 bases. Per germline, CDR1 LGHNA and CDR2 YSLEER. CDR3 sequence reads: CASSQGSGDQETQYF. As DNA, the CDR3 is TGCGCCAGCAGCCAAGGTAGCGGAGACCAAGAGACCCAGTACTTC.

This clonotype was seen a few times. The CDR3 loop reads CASSLGGSATYEQYF. CDR3 nucleotide sequence: TGTGCCAGCAGCTTAGGGGGCAGTGCTACCTACGAGCAGTACTTC. J is TRBJ2-7 and V is TRBV11-2, with D tentatively TRBD1 (5 bases). V dropped 1 base and J dropped 2 bases, with 12 bases sitting between them. The CDR3 loop spans 15 amino acids. CDR1 and CDR2 from the germline V gene are SGHAT and FQNNGV.

The J gene is TRBJ1-1, the V gene TRBV18; D is ambiguous. Trimming cost V 3 bases and J 0 bases, with 11 bases left between them. From germline, CDR1 is KGHSH and CDR2 LQKENI. The CDR3 totals 15 residues. CDR3 region: CASSPTTGLNTEAFF. The DNA for the CDR3 is TGTGCCAGCTCACCGACCACGGGCTTGAACACTGAAGCTTTCTTT.

This clonotype was seen more than once but under ten times. The chain combines TRBV6-8 with TRBJ1-5; possibly TRBD1 for D (5 bases). V lost 6 bases and J 0 bases, leaving 15 bases between the germline ends. The CDR3 extends over 16 amino acids. Per germline, CDR1 MNHGY and CDR2 SAAAGT. In nucleotides, the CDR3 is TGTGCCAGCAGCCCATACAGGAGAGTTAGCAATCAGCCCCAGCATTTT. It codes for CASSPYRRVSNQPQHF.

This sequence joins TRBV19 and TRBJ2-7; D uncertain. Germline CDR1 and CDR2: LNHDA and SQIVND (reference sequence). The CDR3 runs 15 residues. V gave up 3 bases and J gave up 1 base, with 13 bases separating them. This chain's CDR3 is CASSIRITPSYEQYF. CDR3 bases: TGTGCCAGTAGTATTCGGATTACACCTTCCTACGAGCAGTACTTC.

The chain uses TRBV4-1 and TRBJ2-3; D might be TRBD2 (6 bases). The V end lost 1 base, the J end lost 3 bases, and 20 bases lay between the germline ends. The V gene's germline CDR1 is MGHRA and CDR2 YSYEKL. The CDR3 runs to 18 residues. The chain's CDR3 is CASSQAPSGAEGTDTQYF. The CDR3 coding sequence is TGCGCCAGCAGCCAAGCGCCCTCTGGGGCGGAGGGTACAGATACGCAGTATTTT.

V gene TRBV7-9 combines with J gene TRBJ2-5; no firm D call. CDR3 length equals 15 residues. Germline V gives CDR1 SEHNR, CDR2 FQNEAQ (reference sequence). Deletions cut 3 bases from V and 3 bases from J, with 14 bases between. The CDR3 coding sequence is TGTGCCAGCAGCTTTCTAATGTATCGGGAAGAGACCCAGTACTTC. Translation gives CASSFLMYREETQYF.

V and J are TRBV6-1 and TRBJ1-6; D is uncertain. V was trimmed by 6 bases and J by 4 bases, leaving 13 bases between them. Germline CDR1 and CDR2: MNHNS and SASEGT. The CDR3 spans 15 residues. The CDR3 protein is CASRPGVTYNSPLHF. CDR3 in DNA: TGTGCCAGCAGGCCCGGCGTTACTTATAATTCACCCCTCCACTTT.

The genes are TRBV6-1 and TRBJ2-3; D tentatively fits TRBD1 or TRBD2 (5 bases each). The germline V gene has CDR1 MNHNS and CDR2 SASEGT. The CDR3 runs 14 residues. V was trimmed by 2 bases and J by 8 bases, leaving 14 bases between them. The CDR3 bases are TGTGCCAGCAGTGAACTGGGGGATTACGGTACGCAGTATTTT. The encoded protein is CASSELGDYGTQYF.

The chain is built from TRBV19 and TRBJ2-1; 7 bases are shared with TRBD2. The CDR3 has 12 amino acids. The germline V gene encodes CDR1 LNHDA and CDR2 SQIVND (reference sequence). After removal of 10 bases from V and 6 bases from J, the junction contained 6 bases not matched to a gene. Here the CDR3 DNA reads TGTGCCACCACGGGGGGTAGCAATGAGCAGTTCTTC. This translates into CATTGGSNEQFF.

This clonotype showed up just a few times. This chain joins TRBV29-1 and TRBJ2-3; TRBD1 aligns across 10 bases. V shed 1 base and J 4 bases; nucleotides not matched to a gene: 2. CDR3 size: 14 residues. Germline CDR1 and CDR2: SQVTM and ANQGSEA. CDR3 DNA: TGCAGCGTTGAAGGTGGGACAGGGGCAGATACGCAGTATTTT. Its protein is CSVEGGTGADTQYF.

This clonotype appeared a few times. The V call is TRBV7-6, the J call TRBJ2-1, with D possibly being TRBD2 (7 bases). Germline CDR1 is SGHVS and CDR2 is FNYEAQ. The CDR3 totals 15 residues. The V end lost 5 bases, the J end lost 2 bases, and 13 bases lay between the germline ends. This CDR3 reads CASSHRGGAYNEQFF. The CDR3, as DNA: TGTGCCAGCAGCCATAGGGGGGGCGCCTACAATGAGCAGTTCTTC.

This clonotype has more than one count but fewer than ten. V and J are TRBV12-3 or TRBV12-4 and TRBJ2-7; 8 bases align to TRBD1. J was trimmed by 2 bases and V by 6 bases; bases with no gene match: 6. The CDR3 has 14 amino acids. This CDR3 is CASSPATGAYEQYF. CDR3 DNA sequence: TGTGCCAGCAGCCCGGCGACAGGGGCCTACGAGCAGTACTTC.

The sample holds a few counts of this clonotype. The V and J genes are TRBV12-3 or TRBV12-4 and TRBJ1-5; D is unclear. Deletions cut 6 bases from V and 1 base from J, with 10 bases between. The CDR3 is 14 residues long. The CDR3 region is CASSILGSNQPQHF. CDR3 bases: TGTGCCAGCAGCATTCTAGGGAGCAATCAGCCCCAGCATTTT.

The rearrangement uses TRBV18 and TRBJ2-2; 7 bases match TRBD2. Per the germline V gene, CDR1 is KGHSH and CDR2 is LQKENI. The CDR3 extends over 15 amino acids. After removal of 3 bases from V and 6 bases from J, the junction contained 7 bases not matched to a gene. CDR3 DNA: TGTGCCAGCTCACCCGGGACTAACTTCGCCGGGGAGCTGTTTTTT. This translates into CASSPGTNFAGELFF.

This clonotype was seen ten or more times. The V and J genes are TRBV7-6 and TRBJ2-2; D might be TRBD1 or TRBD2, each matching 5 bases. V was clipped by 4 bases and J by 6 bases, with 12 bases between them. This CDR3 region has 14 residues. Germline assignment: CDR1 SGHVS and CDR2 FNYEAQ. The CDR3 sequence is CASSSVRGPGELFF. The CDR3 coding sequence is TGTGCCAGCAGCTCCGTCCGGGGCCCCGGGGAGCTGTTTTTT. Supplemented by reference TRBV7-6 and TRBJ2-2, the full variable domain reads GAGVSQSPRYKVTKRGQDVALRCDPISGHVSLYWYRQALGQGPEFLTYFNYEAQQDKSGLPNDRFSAERPEGSISTLTIQRTEQRDSAMYRCASSSVRGPGELFFGEGSRLTVL.

This clonotype appeared a few times. The J gene is TRBJ2-7, the V gene TRBV20-1; 9 nucleotides agree with TRBD1. CDR3 length: 13 residues. V lost 3 bases, J lost 3 bases, and 3 bases stayed unmatched. The germline V gene encodes CDR1 DFQATT and CDR2 SNEGSKA (reference sequence). The CDR3 region is CSASTGQGYEQYF. In DNA, the CDR3 is TGCAGTGCTAGTACGGGACAGGGCTACGAGCAGTACTTC.

The J gene is TRBJ2-6, the V gene TRBV12-3 or TRBV12-4, with 12 bases aligning to TRBD1. The length of the CDR3 is 21 residues. The junction had 15 bases not matched to a gene; V was cut back by 5 bases and J by 1 base. DNA of the CDR3: TGTGCCAGCAGTCCACGGGACAGGGGGCTCCAGGTTCGATCTGGGGCCAACGTCCTGACTTTC. Its protein product is CASSPRDRGLQVRSGANVLTF.

V is TRBV7-2 and J is TRBJ2-2; D is tentatively TRBD1 or TRBD2 (5 bases each). Looked up from germline, CDR1 is SGHTA and CDR2 is FQGNSA. The CDR3 consists of 13 residues. Deletions cut 5 bases from V and 8 bases from J, with 12 bases between. CDR3 DNA: TGTGCCAGCAGCCGGGACGTTCGTGGGGAGCTGTTTTTT. As protein: CASSRDVRGELFF.

This clonotype was seen repeatedly, ten times or more. DNA of the CDR3: TGTGCCAGCAGCCCGGACAGAAGGGAGCCCCAGCATTTT. Amino acid sequence: CASSPDRREPQHF. The V call is TRBV7-2, the J call TRBJ1-5; TRBD1 is a possible D gene (6 bases). Trimming shortened V by 5 bases and J by 8 bases, and 13 bases separated the two germline ends. Germline values: CDR1 SGHTA, CDR2 FQGNSA. The CDR3 is 13 amino acids.

This clonotype came up a few times. The V and J genes are TRBV5-6 and TRBJ1-1; weak D call: TRBD1 (6 bases). This CDR3 has 13 residues. The ends were cut back, 4 bases at V and 7 bases at J, with 14 bases in the middle. The germline CDR1 and CDR2 sequences are SGHDT and YYEEEE. The CDR3 sequence: CASSGGAVGEAFF. DNA of the CDR3: TGTGCCAGCAGCGGGGGGGCAGTCGGTGAAGCTTTCTTT.

CDR3 coding DNA: TGTGCCAGCAGCTCGAAAACAGGGGGCATAGGCTACACCTTC. This gives the protein CASSSKTGGIGYTF. The chain couples TRBV5-4 to TRBJ1-2; 9 nucleotides match TRBD1. The CDR3 totals 14 residues. V lost 3 bases, J lost 8 bases, and 8 bases stayed unmatched. CDR1 SGHNT and CDR2 YYREEE come from the germline V gene (reference sequence).

This chain connects TRBV28 to TRBJ2-3; TRBD1 aligns across 7 bases. CDR1 and CDR2 from the germline V gene are MDHEN and SYDVKM. The CDR3 loop spans 16 amino acids. The junction had 11 bases not matched to a gene; V was cut back by 8 bases and J by 0 bases. CDR3 nucleotide sequence: TGTGCCAGCCCACCGAGGGGGCAAACTAGCACAGATACGCAGTATTTT. Protein product: CASPPRGQTSTDTQYF.